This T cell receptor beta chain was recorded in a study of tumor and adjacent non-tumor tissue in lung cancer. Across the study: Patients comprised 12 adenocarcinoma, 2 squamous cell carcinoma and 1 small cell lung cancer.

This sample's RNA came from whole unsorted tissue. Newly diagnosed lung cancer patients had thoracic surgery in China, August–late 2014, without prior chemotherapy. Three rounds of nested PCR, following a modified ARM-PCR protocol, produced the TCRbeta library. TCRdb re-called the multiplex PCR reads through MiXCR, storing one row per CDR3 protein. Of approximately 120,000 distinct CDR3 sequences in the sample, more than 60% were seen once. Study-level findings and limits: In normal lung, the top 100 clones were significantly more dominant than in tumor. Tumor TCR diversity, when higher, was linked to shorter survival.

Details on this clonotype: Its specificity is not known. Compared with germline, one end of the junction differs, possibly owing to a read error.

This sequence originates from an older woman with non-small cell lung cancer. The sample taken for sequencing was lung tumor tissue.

CDR3 nucleotides: TGCAGTGCCGCTTTGGGGACAGGCATGAATGAACAGTTCTTC. Translated, it gives CSAALGTGMNEQFF. The rearrangement links TRBV20-1 to TRBJ2-1; 8 nucleotides match TRBD1. In germline, CDR1 is DFQATT, CDR2 SNEGSKA (reference sequence). CDR3 length: 14 residues.